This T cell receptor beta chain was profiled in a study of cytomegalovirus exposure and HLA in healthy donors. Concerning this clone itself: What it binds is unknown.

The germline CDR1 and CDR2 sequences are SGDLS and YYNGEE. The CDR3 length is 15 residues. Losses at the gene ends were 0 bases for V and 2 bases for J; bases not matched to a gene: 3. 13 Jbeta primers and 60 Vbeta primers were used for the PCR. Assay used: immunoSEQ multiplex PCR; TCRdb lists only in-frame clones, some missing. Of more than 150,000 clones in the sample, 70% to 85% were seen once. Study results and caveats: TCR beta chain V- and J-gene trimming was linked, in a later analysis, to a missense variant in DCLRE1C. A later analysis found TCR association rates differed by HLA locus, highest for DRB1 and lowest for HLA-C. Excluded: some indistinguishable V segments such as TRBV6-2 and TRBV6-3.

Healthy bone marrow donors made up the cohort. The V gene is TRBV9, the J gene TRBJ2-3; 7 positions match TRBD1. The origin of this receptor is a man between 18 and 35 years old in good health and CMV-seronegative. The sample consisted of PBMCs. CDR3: CASSVGGGLTDTQYF. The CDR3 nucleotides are TGTGCCAGCAGCGTAGGAGGGGGCCTCACAGATACGCAGTATTTT.